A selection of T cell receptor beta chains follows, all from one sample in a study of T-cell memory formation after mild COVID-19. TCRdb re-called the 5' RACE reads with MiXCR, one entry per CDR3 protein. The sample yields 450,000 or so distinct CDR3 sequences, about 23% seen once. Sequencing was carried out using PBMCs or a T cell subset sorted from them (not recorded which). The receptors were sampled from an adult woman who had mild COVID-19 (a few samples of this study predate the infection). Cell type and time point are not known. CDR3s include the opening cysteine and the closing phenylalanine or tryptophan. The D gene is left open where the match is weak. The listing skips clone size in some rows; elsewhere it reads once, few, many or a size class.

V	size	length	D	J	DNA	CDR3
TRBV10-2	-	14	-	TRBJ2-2	TGCGCCAGCAGCCAAAGGGGGGGGGTCGGGGAGCTGTTTTTT	CASSQRGGVGELFF
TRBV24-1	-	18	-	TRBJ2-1	TGTGCCACCAGTGATCCGGGGGTGGGAGAAGGACTATACAATGAGCAGTTCTTC	CATSDPGVGEGLYNEQFF
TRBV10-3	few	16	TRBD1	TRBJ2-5	TGTGCCATCAAAGGTGCTAGCAGGGGGTACCAAGAGACCCAGTACTTC	CAIKGASRGYQETQYF
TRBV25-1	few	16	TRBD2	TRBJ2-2	TGTGCCAGCAGTGATGCGGGAGGGCCTCGGACCGGGGAGCTGTTTTTT	CASSDAGGPRTGELFF
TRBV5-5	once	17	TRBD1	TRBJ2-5	TGTGCCAGCAGCTTGGAGAGGACAGGGGCGATCCAAGAGACCCAGTACTTC	CASSLERTGAIQETQYF
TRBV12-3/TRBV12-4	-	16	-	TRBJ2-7	TGTGCCAGCAGTAGACAGGGACTCTTTAGCTCCTACGAGCAGTACTTC	CASSRQGLFSSYEQYF
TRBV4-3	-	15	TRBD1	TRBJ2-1	TGCGCCAGCAGCCGAGGGACAGGGGTATACAATGAGCAGTTCTTC	CASSRGTGVYNEQFF
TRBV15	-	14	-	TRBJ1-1	TGTGCCACCAGCAGAGATCTCATGAACACTGAAGCTTTCTTT	CATSRDLMNTEAFF
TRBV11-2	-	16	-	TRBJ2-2	TGTGCCAGCAGCTTAGTTGAAGGGAAGTTATCCGGGGAGCTGTTTTTT	CASSLVEGKLSGELFF
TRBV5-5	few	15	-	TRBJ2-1	TGTGCCAGCAGCCCCGGGACCCTTTCCTACAATGAGCAGTTCTTC	CASSPGTLSYNEQFF
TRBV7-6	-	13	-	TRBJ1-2	TGTGCCAGCAGTTCAATAGGGACACCCGGCTACACCTTC	CASSSIGTPGYTF
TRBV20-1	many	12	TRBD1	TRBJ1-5	TGCAGTGCTAAGACAGGGTCGGAGCCCCAGCATTTT	CSAKTGSEPQHF
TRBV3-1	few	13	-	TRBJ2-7	TGTGCCAGCAGCCAAGATTCCCGGTACGAGCAGTACTTC	CASSQDSRYEQYF
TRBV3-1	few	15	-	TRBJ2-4	TGTGCCAGCAGCCAAGATCCACAGGGACGGAACATTCAGTACTTC	CASSQDPQGRNIQYF
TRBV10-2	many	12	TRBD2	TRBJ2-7	TGCGCCAGCAGCACGGGGGGATACGAGCAGTACTTC	CASSTGGYEQYF
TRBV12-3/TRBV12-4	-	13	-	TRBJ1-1	TGTGCCAGCAGTTTAGCGCTGTCCCTAGATCCTTTCTTT	CASSLALSLDPFF
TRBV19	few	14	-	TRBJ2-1	TGTGCCAGTACTATCGACTGGGGGGACAATGAGCAGTTCTTC	CASTIDWGDNEQFF
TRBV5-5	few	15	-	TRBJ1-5	TGTGCCAGCAGCTGGCGGGTGGGACATAATCAGCCCCAGCATTTT	CASSWRVGHNQPQHF
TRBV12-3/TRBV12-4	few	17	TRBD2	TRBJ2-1	TGTGCCAGCAGTAATAAACTAGCGGGAGGGCCAGGCAATGAGCAGTTCTTC	CASSNKLAGGPGNEQFF
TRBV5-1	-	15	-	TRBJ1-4	TGCGCCAGCAGCCGGGGAAGGGGGACTAATGAAAAACTGTTTTTT	CASSRGRGTNEKLFF
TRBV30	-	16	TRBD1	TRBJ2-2	TGTGCCTGGAGTAGGGGGCTGGTGGCGAACACCGGGGAGCTGTTTTTT	CAWSRGLVANTGELFF
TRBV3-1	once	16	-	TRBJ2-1	TGTGCCAGCAGCCAAGCCTGGGCCATGGGCTACAATGAGCAGTTCTTC	CASSQAWAMGYNEQFF
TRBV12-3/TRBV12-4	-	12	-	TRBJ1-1	TGTGCCAGCAGTTGGGGGAGCACTGAAGCTTTCTTT	CASSWGSTEAFF
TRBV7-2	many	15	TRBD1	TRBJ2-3	TGTGCCAGCAGCTTAGTCGGACAGGGGACAGATACGCAGTATTTT	CASSLVGQGTDTQYF
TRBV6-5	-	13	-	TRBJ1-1	TGTGCCAGCAGTGCAAGAGGTCTCGGGGAAGCTTTCTTT	CASSARGLGEAFF
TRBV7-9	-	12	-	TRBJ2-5	TGTGCCAGCAGTCCCAAATCGGAGACCCAGTACTTC	CASSPKSETQYF
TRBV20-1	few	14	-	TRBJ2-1	TGCAGTGCTAGAGATAAGGTGGGGGCCGGGCCAGAGTTCTTC	CSARDKVGAGPEFF
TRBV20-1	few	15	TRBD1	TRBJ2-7	TGCAGTGCTAGAGATGGCAGACAGGGTGCCTACGAGCAGTACTTC	CSARDGRQGAYEQYF
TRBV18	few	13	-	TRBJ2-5	TGTGCCAGCTCACCTCAAAGCCAAGAGACCCAGTACTTC	CASSPQSQETQYF
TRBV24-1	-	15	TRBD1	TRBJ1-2	TGTGCCACCAGTGACCCAGGGACAGAGAACTATGGCTACACCTTC	CATSDPGTENYGYTF
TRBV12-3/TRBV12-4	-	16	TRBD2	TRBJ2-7	TGTGCCAGCAGCTGGGGAACACTAGCGGGAGCCTACGAGCAGTACTTC	CASSWGTLAGAYEQYF
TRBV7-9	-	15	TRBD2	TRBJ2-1	TGTGCCAGCCGCTCCGTAGCGGGAGGGTTGGGTGAGCAGTTCTTC	CASRSVAGGLGEQFF
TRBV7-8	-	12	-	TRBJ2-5	TGTGCCAGCACTGTTGGGGGCCAGACCCAGTACTTC	CASTVGGQTQYF
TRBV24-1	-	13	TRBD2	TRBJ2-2	TGTGCCACCAGGACTAGCTCCACCGGGGAGCTGTTTTTT	CATRTSSTGELFF
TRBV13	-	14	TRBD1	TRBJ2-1	TGTGCCAGCAGAGCAGGACAGGGGTACAATGAGCAGTTCTTC	CASRAGQGYNEQFF
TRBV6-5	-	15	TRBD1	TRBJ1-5	TGTGCCAGCAGACGGGGACAGGGAGGCAATCAGCCCCAGCATTTT	CASRRGQGGNQPQHF
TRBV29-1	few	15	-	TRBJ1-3	TGCAGCGTCGGGGCCAAGGGGGGTACTGGAAACACCATATATTTT	CSVGAKGGTGNTIYF
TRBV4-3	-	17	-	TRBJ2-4	TGCGCCAGCAGCCAAGATGAGATTAGGGCGGCCCAAAACATTCAGTACTTC	CASSQDEIRAAQNIQYF
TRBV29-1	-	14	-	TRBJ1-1	TGCAGCGTTGAACTTAGGGGGAAGGGCACTGAAGCTTTCTTT	CSVELRGKGTEAFF
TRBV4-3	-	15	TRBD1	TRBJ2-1	TGCGCCAGCAGCCAAGTGGGGACAGCCTCCAATGAGCAGTTCTTC	CASSQVGTASNEQFF
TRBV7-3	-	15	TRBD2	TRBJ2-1	TGTGCCAGCAGCCCTAGCGGGGGGATCTACAATGAGCAGTTCTTC	CASSPSGGIYNEQFF
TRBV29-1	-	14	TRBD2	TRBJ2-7	TGCAGCGTTGGAGGGACTAGCGGTGCCTACGAGCAGTACTTC	CSVGGTSGAYEQYF